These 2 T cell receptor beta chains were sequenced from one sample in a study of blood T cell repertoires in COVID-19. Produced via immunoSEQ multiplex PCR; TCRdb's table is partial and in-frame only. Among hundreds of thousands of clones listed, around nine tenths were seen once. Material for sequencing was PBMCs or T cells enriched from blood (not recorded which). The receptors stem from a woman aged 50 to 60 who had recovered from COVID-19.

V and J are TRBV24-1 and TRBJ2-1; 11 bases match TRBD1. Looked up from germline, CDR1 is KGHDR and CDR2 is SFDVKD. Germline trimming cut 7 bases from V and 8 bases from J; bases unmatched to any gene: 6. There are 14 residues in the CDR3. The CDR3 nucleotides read TGTGCCACCAGCGGGACAGGGGGGGCCTATGAGCAGTTCTTC. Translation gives CATSGTGGAYEQFF.

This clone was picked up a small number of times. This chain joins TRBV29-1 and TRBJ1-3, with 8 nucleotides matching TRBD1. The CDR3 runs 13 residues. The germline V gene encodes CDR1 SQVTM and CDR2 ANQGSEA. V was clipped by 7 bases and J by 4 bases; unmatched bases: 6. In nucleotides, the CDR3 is TGCAGCGCTGGACAGGGCGGAGGAAACACCATATATTTT. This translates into CSAGQGGGNTIYF. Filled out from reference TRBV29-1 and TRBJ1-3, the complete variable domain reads SAVISQKPSRDICQRGTSLTIQCQVDSQVTMMFWYRQQPGQSLTLIATANQGSEATYESGFVIDKFPISRPNLTFSTLTVSNMSPEDSSIYLCSAGQGGGNTIYFGEGSWLTVV.